The 16 T cell receptor beta chains given below trace back to one sample, sequenced in a study of human T cells and chemical hapten exposure. TCRdb itself ran the RACE reads through MiXCR, one entry per CDR3 protein. The data hold a few hundred thousand distinct CDR3 sequences, with approximately 5.1% observed a single time. This sample's time point: patch test 1, 2 weeks after DPC sensitization. Treatment reported: therapeutic diphenylcyclopropenone sensitization with weekly scalp DPC. The sample here was whole blood, taken in connection with sensitization to the hapten diphenylcyclopropenone (DPC). The source of these receptors is a woman aged 45 to 65 with alopecia areata. Some clones in this sample may be carry-over from other donors' samples.

The V call is TRBV12-3 or TRBV12-4, the J call TRBJ1-2; D gene uncertain. Trimming removed 5 bases at V and 4 bases at J, with 11 bases between. This CDR3 is 13 amino acids long. The CDR3 loop reads CASSQDISYGYTF. The CDR3 DNA follows: TGTGCCAGCAGTCAAGACATTTCCTATGGCTACACCTTC.

This clonotype was picked up a small number of times. The CDR3 DNA follows: TGTGCCAGCAGTTTTGTGGCTAGTACGCAGTATTTT. Translating it yields CASSFVASTQYF. The genes are TRBV12-3 or TRBV12-4 and TRBJ2-3, with D unclear. V was cut by 3 bases and J by 8 bases, with 9 bases left in between. The CDR3 spans 12 residues.

This sequence joins TRBV12-3 or TRBV12-4 and TRBJ2-5; 10 positions match TRBD2. The CDR3 sequence is 15 residues long. V trimming: 7 bases; J trimming: 1 base; junction bases outside the gene matches: 6. The CDR3 is CASTLLAGFQETQYF. In nucleotides, the CDR3 is TGTGCCAGCACCCTACTAGCGGGGTTCCAAGAGACCCAGTACTTC.

This clonotype was seen repeatedly, ten times or more. The V call is TRBV5-4, the J call TRBJ2-1; 13 bases are shared with TRBD2. V gave up 4 bases and J gave up 8 bases; unmatched junction bases: 6. Germline V gene lookup returns CDR1 SGHNT and CDR2 YYREEE (reference sequence). The CDR3 runs 15 residues. The CDR3 loop reads CASSHGLAGADEQFF. In DNA, the CDR3 is TGTGCCAGCAGCCACGGACTAGCGGGGGCTGATGAGCAGTTCTTC.

The chain joins TRBV28 to TRBJ1-2, with no clear D. The CDR3 sequence is 13 residues long. CDR1 MDHEN and CDR2 SYDVKM come from the germline V gene. V was shortened by 9 bases and J by 0 bases, with 11 bases between the two germline ends. CDR3 loop: CASQPASNYGYTF. The CDR3 nucleotides read TGTGCCAGTCAGCCAGCTTCTAACTATGGCTACACCTTC.

This sequence joins TRBV6-5 and TRBJ2-4; D not resolved. V was trimmed by 4 bases and J by 0 bases, leaving 7 bases between them. The CDR3 has 14 amino acids. Germline V gene lookup returns CDR1 MNHEY and CDR2 SVGAGI. The CDR3: CASSSPVAKNIQYF. For the CDR3, the DNA is TGTGCCAGCAGTTCGCCCGTAGCCAAAAACATTCAGTACTTC.

This clonotype was picked up many times. The J gene is TRBJ2-3, the V gene TRBV29-1, with 8 positions matching TRBD1. The V segment lost 6 bases and the J segment 6 bases; nucleotides outside the gene matches: 5. The length of the CDR3 is 12 residues. Germline V gene data show CDR1 as SQVTM and CDR2 as ANQGSEA. The CDR3 spells CSVQGAEDTQYF. DNA of the CDR3: TGCAGCGTCCAGGGGGCGGAGGATACGCAGTATTTT.

The chain joins TRBV10-3 to TRBJ2-1; D gene ambiguous. V lost 2 bases and J lost 0, with 8 bases in between. Germline V gene sequence: CDR1 ENHRY, CDR2 SYGVKD. The CDR3 is 15 residues long. CDR3 nucleotides: TGTGCCATCAGTGAGGAAGAGTACTCCTACAATGAGCAGTTCTTC. It is translated as CAISEEEYSYNEQFF.

This clonotype occurred a few times. The chain uses TRBV7-9 and TRBJ2-5, with 9 bases that match TRBD1. Germline V gives CDR1 SEHNR, CDR2 FQNEAQ (reference sequence). The CDR3 has 15 amino acids. The ends lost 1 base at V and 4 bases at J; junction bases unmatched: 4. In DNA, the CDR3 is TGTGCCAGCAGCTTAGGGGGACAGGGAGGAGAGACCCAGTACTTC. It encodes CASSLGGQGGETQYF. Supplemented by reference TRBV7-9 and TRBJ2-5, the full variable domain reads DTGVSQNPRHKITKRGQNVTFRCDPISEHNRLYWYRQTLGQGPEFLTYFQNEAQLEKSRLLSDRFSAERPKGSFSTLEIQRTEQGDSAMYLCASSLGGQGGETQYFGPGTRLLVL.

This clonotype was recorded at least ten times. The chain couples TRBV18 to TRBJ2-3; D is perhaps TRBD1 (6 bases). V lost 3 bases, J lost 2 bases, and 12 bases lay in between. Per germline, CDR1 KGHSH and CDR2 LQKENI. The CDR3 extends over 15 amino acids. CDR3 sequence: CASSPRDTITDTQYF. Here the CDR3 DNA reads TGTGCCAGCTCACCCCGGGACACGATCACAGATACGCAGTATTTT.

The rearrangement joins TRBV18 to TRBJ1-5; D is ambiguous. Trimming shortened V by 2 bases and J by 2 bases, and 16 bases separated the two germline ends. The CDR3 contains 17 residues. Per the germline V gene, CDR1 is KGHSH and CDR2 is LQKENI. The CDR3 spells CASSPSVTETGNQPQHF. The DNA for the CDR3 is TGTGCCAGCTCACCATCGGTTACGGAGACCGGCAATCAGCCCCAGCATTTT.

J is TRBJ2-3 and V is TRBV4-1, with 7 bases that match TRBD1. The germline V gene has CDR1 MGHRA and CDR2 YSYEKL. J was trimmed by 5 bases and V by 0 bases; bases with no gene match: 2. This CDR3 comprises 14 residues. CDR3 sequence reads: CASSQESGGDTQYF. CDR3 nucleotides: TGCGCCAGCAGCCAAGAGTCAGGGGGAGATACGCAGTATTTT.

This clonotype was counted many times. This chain uses TRBV11-2 with TRBJ2-4; TRBD1 matches 9 bases. This CDR3 spans 18 amino acids. V dropped 5 bases and J dropped 0; count of bases not matched to a gene: 11. CDR1 SGHAT and CDR2 FQNNGV come from the germline V gene. CDR3 bases: TGTGCCAGCAGCGACGGGACAGGGATGACTCGAGCCAAAAACATTCAGTACTTC. Translating it yields CASSDGTGMTRAKNIQYF.

This clonotype has ten or more counts. This chain links TRBV6-2 or TRBV6-3 with TRBJ1-2; D gene unclear. V dropped 4 bases and J dropped 5 bases, with 5 bases sitting between them. CDR3 length: 11 amino acids. CDR1 is MNHEY, CDR2 SVGEGT, per germline. The CDR3 sequence is CASSSGYGYTF. The CDR3 coding sequence is TGTGCCAGCAGTTCCGGATATGGCTACACCTTC.

In this sample, this clonotype turned up many times. V gene TRBV5-1 combines with J gene TRBJ2-7, with D tentatively TRBD1 or TRBD2 (7 bases each). The CDR3 runs to 15 residues. Trimming took 4 bases from V and 0 from J, leaving 14 bases between them. Germline CDR1 and CDR2: SGHRS and YFSETQ. The CDR3 spells CASSIQGGSSYEQYF. For the CDR3, the DNA is TGCGCCAGCAGCATCCAGGGGGGGAGCTCCTACGAGCAGTACTTC. Using reference TRBV5-1 and TRBJ2-7 for the parts outside the CDR3, the full variable domain is KAGVTQTPRYLIKTRGQQVTLSCSPISGHRSVSWYQQTPGQGLQFLFEYFSETQRNKGNFPGRFSGRQFSNSRSEMNVSTLELGDSALYLCASSIQGGSSYEQYFGPGTRLTVT.

The V gene is TRBV7-9, the J gene TRBJ2-2; 9 positions match TRBD1. Germline V gives CDR1 SEHNR, CDR2 FQNEAQ (reference sequence). This CDR3 is 16 amino acids long. After removal of 3 bases from V and 6 bases from J, the junction contained 8 bases not matched to a gene. The CDR3 is CASSFAGTGRSGELFF. The DNA for the CDR3 is TGTGCCAGCAGCTTTGCAGGGACAGGGCGTTCCGGGGAGCTGTTTTTT.